The T cell receptor (beta chain) under discussion was sequenced for a study of regulatory T cells in long-lasting Graves disease (dated by TCRdb to about 2021). In terms of the full investigation: Persistent Graves' disease meant more than 5 years of antithyroid drug treatment with TSH receptor autoantibodies that stayed positive. Peripheral blood TCR sequencing and RNA sequencing compared persistent Graves' disease patients with newly diagnosed Graves' disease patients. The study took place in China and was registered as a clinical trial. TCR sequencing covered about 13 persistent and some 20 newly diagnosed Graves' disease patients, 33 samples in total. On average, persistent Graves' disease patients in the clinical cohort had been on antithyroid drugs for eight to twelve years. Overall study outcomes, separate from this receptor: A larger number of public clonotypes was shared among persistent patients (under 3,000) than among newly diagnosed patients (around 880). Lower TCR Shannon entropy and fewer highly expanded clones were observed in persistent Graves' disease patients than in newly diagnosed patients, which suggested clonal expansion. Only peripheral blood was studied, because thyroid tissue, the primary lesion, was inaccessible. Sequencing and analysis were restricted to the TCR beta chain. Persistent disease showed preferential use of TRBV28, TRBJ1-2 and TRBJ2-5, whereas newly diagnosed disease favored TRBV20-1 and TRBJ2-1. The authors noted that the small sample size was a limitation that may lower accuracy.

This clonotype was recorded a few times. This receptor's antigen is unknown. Per-base qualities were not stored, and no clone one base away is much larger. Interpreted using the paper, the time point label stands for: persistent/refractory GD, antithyroid drugs over 5 years with positive TRAb. For both TCR sequencing and RNA sequencing, RNA was extracted from PBMCs in TRIzol. The diagnosis of Graves' disease was made according to American Thyroid Association guidelines. Recruitment of patients was carried out at an endocrinology department in Xi'an, China. From each patient, 8 to 10 milliliters of peripheral blood was collected into an EDTA anticoagulant tube. Ficoll Paque Plus density gradient separation was used to isolate PBMCs, and no additional T cell sorting was done. An Agilent 2100 Bioanalyzer and agarose gel were used to assess RNA quality, and a NanoDrop 2000 was used to measure RNA concentration.

V gives up 5 bases and J gives up 7 bases, and the segment between their germline ends measures 17 bases. Inclusive of the bounding cysteine and phenylalanine, the CDR3 is 15 residues long. Here the CDR3 DNA is all that survives: 45 bases in frame from base 1. The germline V gene sets CDR1 to MNHNS and CDR2 to SASEGT. Library preparation employed multiplex PCR. This sample was sequenced with an Illumina HiSeq 4000. CDR3 regions were amplified by Arm-PCR with iRepertoire HTBI primers to construct TCR beta libraries. Before sequencing, the PCR products went through gel purification. Per the source publication's procedure: Gene usage analysis of CDR3 amino acid clonotypes used the 60 to 80 TRBV and some 15 TRBJ segments found across samples. Filtered high-quality paired reads were merged into contigs using COPE and FqMerger. BLAST was used to align contigs to IMGT TRBV, TRBD and TRBJ reference genes, with CDR3 defined following IMGT. Highly expanded clones were defined as clonotypes with a frequency above 0.1%. Repertoire diversity was measured by Shannon entropy, and V-J evenness by the Gini coefficient. Clonotypes shared by more than one individual were considered public. TCRdb handled the public reads itself, with Q25 trimming in fastp and clone calling in MiXCR, and kept productive beta chains. Identical CDR3 proteins give one entry, which carries the most common genes and DNA. The V and J calls and clone size come from TCRdb's table, not from the authors' own analysis. In all, the sample holds about 470,000 distinct CDR3 sequences, and 20% to 25% of those were seen once. 7% to 9% of the sample is in the top ten clones.

The source was peripheral blood mononuclear cells (PBMCs), collected when the disease was refractory, from a patient treated with antithyroid drugs. The sequence came from a female donor with Graves disease. The chain is assembled from TRBV6-1 and TRBJ2-2; the D region possibly corresponds to TRBD2 (5 bases align). The encoded CDR3 is CASSKTAGLFGELFF. The nucleotides are TGTGCCAGCAGTAAAACCGCAGGACTGTTCGGGGAGCTGTTTTTT.